One sample yielded the 27 T cell receptor beta chains listed below, sequenced in a study of beta chain features in type 1 diabetes. Broader study findings: A moderate, significant TCRB CDR3 shortening appeared in type 1 diabetes across four CD4+ subsets.

These TCRs are of unknown antigen specificity. All of the isolated RNA was reverse transcribed, so expressed TCRB transcripts were sequenced. Produced via immunoSEQ multiplex PCR; TCRdb's table is partial and in-frame only. The profile shows 300,000 to 400,000 clones, less than 15% of them singletons. The sample taken for sequencing was naive CD4+ T cells from blood. All receptors come from a woman aged 18-29 years with type 1 diabetes.

In this sample, this clone turned up a few times. The rearrangement uses TRBV5-4 and TRBJ1-1, with 9 bases fitting TRBD1. CDR1 and CDR2 (germline): SGHNT, YYREEE (reference sequence). The CDR3 extends over 15 amino acids. The ends lost 4 bases at V and 4 bases at J; junction bases unmatched: 8. The CDR3 loop reads CASSRNRGLGTEAFF. The CDR3 DNA follows: TGTGCCAGCAGCCGGAACAGGGGGCTGGGCACTGAAGCTTTCTTT.

This chain joins TRBV4-3 and TRBJ2-1, with 9 bases aligning to TRBD2. The V and J ends lost 4 bases and 3 bases, in that order; junction bases with no gene match: 4. CDR1 and CDR2 from the germline V gene are LGHNA and YSLEER. The CDR3 has 15 residues. The CDR3 is CASSRGLALYNEQFF. The CDR3 DNA reads TGCGCCAGCAGCCGGGGACTAGCCCTCTACAATGAGCAGTTCTTC.

The V call is TRBV20-1, the J call TRBJ1-1, with 7 bases matching TRBD1. With 5 bases clipped from V and 7 bases from J, the junction kept 4 bases outside the gene matches. Germline loops: CDR1 DFQATT, CDR2 SNEGSKA (reference sequence). The CDR3 covers 11 residues. The CDR3 DNA follows: TGCAGTGCTGGCCACAGGGGTGAAGCTTTCTTT. Its translation is CSAGHRGEAFF.

V is TRBV7-9 and J is TRBJ2-7, with TRBD1 identical over 7 bases. Germline V gives CDR1 SEHNR, CDR2 FQNEAQ (reference sequence). The CDR3 runs to 14 residues. J gave up 5 bases and V 5 bases, and 9 bases lay outside the gene matches. Written as DNA, the CDR3 is TGTGCCAGCAGCCAAGAACAGGGGCTCAACGAGCAGTACTTC. The encoded protein is CASSQEQGLNEQYF.

The J gene is TRBJ2-2, the V gene TRBV19; D is perhaps TRBD2 (5 bases). Germline loops: CDR1 LNHDA, CDR2 SQIVND (reference sequence). This CDR3 is 15 amino acids long. Trimming removed 4 bases from V and 5 bases from J, with 14 bases in between. The CDR3 bases are TGTGCCAGTAGTAGGACCTCCGGAGGAACCGGGGAGCTGTTTTTT. This codes for CASSRTSGGTGELFF. Using reference TRBV19 and TRBJ2-2 for the parts outside the CDR3, the full variable domain is DGGITQSPKYLFRKEGQNVTLSCEQNLNHDAMYWYRQDPGQGLRLIYYSQIVNDFQKGDIAEGYSVSREKKESFPLTVTSAQKNPTAFYLCASSRTSGGTGELFFGEGSRLTVL.

The CDR3 spells CASSIGVIQHF. Written as DNA, the CDR3 is TGTGCCAGTAGTATTGGAGTGATACAGCATTTT. The chain combines TRBV19 with TRBJ1-5; unclear D gene. Trimming took off 3 bases at V and 13 bases at J, with 10 bases between the two ends. From germline, CDR1 is LNHDA and CDR2 SQIVND (reference sequence). CDR3 length: 11 residues.

The rearrangement uses TRBV5-5 and TRBJ1-4; a weak D match, TRBD1 (5 bases). Per the germline V gene, CDR1 is SGHKS and CDR2 is YYEKEE (reference sequence). The V gene lost 4 bases and the J gene lost 0 bases, with 10 bases spanning the gap. This CDR3 comprises 15 residues. In DNA form, the CDR3 reads TGTGCCAGCAGCCACGGACACTCAACTAATGAAAAACTGTTTTTT. Protein sequence: CASSHGHSTNEKLFF.

This clone occurred a few times. The CDR3 DNA follows: TGTGCCATCAGTCTAGGCAGGGGGCAGGCAACTAATGAAAAACTGTTTTTT. Amino acid sequence: CAISLGRGQATNEKLFF. The V and J genes are TRBV10-3 and TRBJ1-4; 8 bases agree with TRBD1. CDR3 length equals 17 residues. The V gene end was trimmed by 5 bases and the J gene end by 0 bases; junction bases not matched to a gene: 8. Germline V lookup: CDR1 ENHRY, CDR2 SYGVKD.

This clone has just a few counts. This chain links TRBV7-6 with TRBJ2-5; the D gene is possibly TRBD1 (5 bases). This CDR3 is 12 amino acids long. Germline CDR1 SGHVS, CDR2 FNYEAQ. Trimming cost V 7 bases and J 4 bases, with 10 bases left between them. The CDR3 DNA reads as TGTGCCAGCAAGCAGGGTTCAGAGACCCAGTACTTC. It encodes CASKQGSETQYF.

The CDR3 sequence: CASSLFAAGANVLTF. The DNA for the CDR3 is TGTGCCAGCAGCTTGTTTGCGGCTGGGGCCAACGTCCTGACTTTC. The chain joins TRBV5-4 to TRBJ2-6, with D hard to call. In germline, CDR1 is SGHNT, CDR2 YYREEE (reference sequence). The CDR3 has 15 residues. V lost 1 base, J lost 2 bases, and 7 bases lay in between.

The CDR3 here is CAWSALGTGTDTQYF. CDR3 DNA: TGTGCCTGGAGTGCCTTGGGGACAGGCACAGATACGCAGTATTTT. V and J are TRBV30 and TRBJ2-3, with TRBD1 identical over 7 bases. The trim removed 1 base at V and 1 base at J, leaving 5 bases unmatched. The CDR3 runs 15 residues. Germline CDR1 reads GTSNPN; CDR2 reads SVGIG (reference sequence).

This clone came up a few times. The V call is TRBV30, the J call TRBJ1-1; D unclear. Germline V gene lookup returns CDR1 GTSNPN and CDR2 SVGIG (reference sequence). The V and J ends lost 5 bases and 4 bases respectively, with 14 bases between them. This CDR3 is built from 13 residues. As DNA, the CDR3 is TGTGCCTGGGGACTCCGTCATACCACTGAAGCTTTCTTT. Translated: CAWGLRHTTEAFF.

This clone was observed at least ten times. The chain uses TRBV4-3 and TRBJ1-5; D is possibly TRBD1 (5 bases). CDR1 is LGHNA, CDR2 YSLEER, per germline. Trimming took off 0 bases at V and 6 bases at J, with 9 bases between the two ends. This CDR3 contains 14 residues. In DNA form, the CDR3 reads TGCGCCAGCAGCCAAGATGCAGGGATTCAGCCCCAGCATTTT. Translation: CASSQDAGIQPQHF.

The chain joins TRBV6-5 to TRBJ1-1; TRBD1 agrees at 10 bases. The CDR3 loop spans 15 amino acids. The junction had 7 bases not matched to a gene; V was cut back by 5 bases and J by 4 bases. Germline CDR1 and CDR2: MNHEY and SVGAGI. CDR3 DNA: TGTGCCAGCAGTGCCCCGGGACAGGGGAGCACTGAAGCTTTCTTT. It translates to CASSAPGQGSTEAFF.

The V and J genes are TRBV19 and TRBJ1-1, with 8 bases fitting TRBD1. J gave up 0 bases and V 8 bases, and 14 bases lay outside the gene matches. The CDR3 spans 17 residues. The germline V gene has CDR1 LNHDA and CDR2 SQIVND (reference sequence). The CDR3 nucleotides read TGTGCCAGTTGCCCCGGACAGGGAAGTGGCATGAACACTGAAGCTTTCTTT. Protein sequence: CASCPGQGSGMNTEAFF.

The chain uses TRBV15 and TRBJ2-1, with D uncertain. The CDR3 has 18 amino acids. Per germline, CDR1 LNHNV and CDR2 YYDKDF (reference sequence). V was pared by 0 bases and J by 8 bases, with 23 bases between. CDR3 DNA: TGTGCCACCAGCAGAGATCCGCTCCAGAGACGTCTAGATGATGAGCAGTTCTTC. It yields the protein CATSRDPLQRRLDDEQFF.

The rearrangement links TRBV5-4 to TRBJ2-1, with 7 bases matching TRBD2. The V and J ends lost 0 bases and 2 bases, in that order; junction bases with no gene match: 11. The germline gives CDR1 SGHNT, CDR2 YYREEE (reference sequence). The CDR3 has 18 amino acids. The CDR3 coding sequence is TGTGCCAGCAGCTTGGCGTCCGTTGGCGGGAGACCCTACAATGAGCAGTTCTTC. Translation gives CASSLASVGGRPYNEQFF.

The CDR3, as DNA: TGTGCCAGCAGCTCAGGGAGGGGAGATACGCAGTATTTT. This codes for CASSSGRGDTQYF. The rearrangement links TRBV7-9 to TRBJ2-3; 7 positions match TRBD2. Per the germline V gene, CDR1 is SEHNR and CDR2 is FQNEAQ (reference sequence). This CDR3 is built from 13 residues. V lost 4 bases and J lost 5; bases outside the gene matches: 3.

This clone has only a few counts. The chain combines TRBV7-2 with TRBJ1-4; D perhaps matches TRBD1 (6 bases). V lost 11 bases and J 8 bases, leaving 9 bases between the germline ends. Germline V CDR1 and CDR2: SGHTA, FQGNSA. There are 10 residues in the CDR3. The DNA of the CDR3 is TGTGCCGCAGGGGACGAAAAACTGTTTTTT. Its protein product is CAAGDEKLFF.

This clone was observed a few times. CDR3 region: CAWSVGGLLMNTEAFF. The CDR3 DNA sequence: TGTGCCTGGAGTGTAGGGGGACTACTTATGAACACTGAAGCTTTCTTT. The chain recombines TRBV30 with TRBJ1-1; weak D call: TRBD1 (6 bases). V shed 0 bases and J shed 0 bases, with 14 bases lying between them. The length of the CDR3 is 16 residues. CDR1 is GTSNPN, CDR2 SVGIG, per germline (reference sequence).

This clone was counted a few times. V gene TRBV30 combines with J gene TRBJ1-5, with 9 bases identical to TRBD1. The CDR3 spans 14 residues. J was trimmed by 2 bases and V by 1 base; bases with no gene match: 0. CDR1 is GTSNPN, CDR2 SVGIG, per germline (reference sequence). In DNA form, the CDR3 reads TGTGCCTGGAGTGGGGACAGGGGCAATCAGCCCCAGCATTTT. Translation: CAWSGDRGNQPQHF.

This clone was seen a few times. CDR3 nucleotides: TGTGCCAGCAGCCCACTGGGGGCCGAGCAGTACTTC. It is translated as CASSPLGAEQYF. This rearrangement joins TRBV9 to TRBJ2-7, with D perhaps matching TRBD1 (6 bases). V was pared by 4 bases and J by 6 bases, with 11 bases between. CDR1 is SGDLS and CDR2 is YYNGEE in the germline V gene. CDR3 length equals 12 residues.

This clone was seen a handful of times. The genes are TRBV15 and TRBJ1-5; 7 nucleotides agree with TRBD1. Germline-derived CDR1 and CDR2 are LNHNV and YYDKDF (reference sequence). V gave up 9 bases and J gave up 0 bases; unmatched junction bases: 8. This CDR3 region has 15 residues. CDR3: CATRKQGDSNQPQHF. CDR3 DNA: TGTGCCACACGTAAGCAGGGGGATAGCAATCAGCCCCAGCATTTT.

This clone turned up a few times. The chain carries TRBV28 and TRBJ2-1, with TRBD2 matching over 11 bases. There are 14 residues in the CDR3. The germline gives CDR1 MDHEN, CDR2 SYDVKM. With V trimmed by 6 bases and J by 9 bases, 7 bases remained unmatched. CDR3 amino acids: CASRSSLAGGEQFF. The CDR3 DNA reads as TGTGCCAGCAGATCAAGCCTAGCGGGAGGTGAGCAGTTCTTC.

The gene calls are TRBV6-6 and TRBJ1-5; 9 nucleotides match TRBD1. The CDR3 totals 16 residues. V lost 2 bases, J lost 6 bases, and 8 bases stayed unmatched. CDR1 and CDR2 from the germline V gene are MNHNY and SVGAGI (reference sequence). CDR3 in DNA: TGTGCCAGCAGTTACCCGGGACAGGGTTTGAGTCAGCCCCAGCATTTT. Protein: CASSYPGQGLSQPQHF.

This clone was picked up a small number of times. This chain joins TRBV29-1 and TRBJ2-1; 10 bases fit TRBD2. Germline V gene data show CDR1 as SQVTM and CDR2 as ANQGSEA. The CDR3 is 14 amino acids. With 4 bases clipped from V and 3 bases from J, the junction kept 3 bases outside the gene matches. For the CDR3, the DNA is TGCAGCGTTGTTCTAGCGGGAGTCTACAATGAGCAGTTCTTC. The encoded protein is CSVVLAGVYNEQFF.

The chain is built from TRBV5-6 and TRBJ1-2; D unclear. V was pared by 4 bases and J by 5 bases, with 9 bases between. The CDR3 totals 12 residues. Germline V gene data show CDR1 as SGHDT and CDR2 as YYEEEE. As DNA, the CDR3 is TGTGCCAGCAGCCTGCGGGCTTATGGCTACACCTTC. This translates into CASSLRAYGYTF.